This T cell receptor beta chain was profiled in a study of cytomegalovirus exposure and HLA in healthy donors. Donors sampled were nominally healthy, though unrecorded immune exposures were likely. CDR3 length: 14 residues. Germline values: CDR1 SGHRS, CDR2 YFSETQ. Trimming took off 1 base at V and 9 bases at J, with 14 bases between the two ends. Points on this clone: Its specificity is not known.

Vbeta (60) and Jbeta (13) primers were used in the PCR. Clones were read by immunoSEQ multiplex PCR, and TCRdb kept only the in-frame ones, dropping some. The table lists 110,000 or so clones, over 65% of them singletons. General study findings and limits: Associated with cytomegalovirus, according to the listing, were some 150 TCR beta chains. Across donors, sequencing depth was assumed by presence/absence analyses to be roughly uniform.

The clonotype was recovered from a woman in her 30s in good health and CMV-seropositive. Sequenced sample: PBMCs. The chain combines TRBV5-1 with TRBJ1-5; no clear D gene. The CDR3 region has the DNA TGCGCCAGCAGCTTGTCGGCGGGCCAAGGGCCCCAGCATTTT. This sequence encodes CASSLSAGQGPQHF. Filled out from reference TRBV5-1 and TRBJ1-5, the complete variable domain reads KAGVTQTPRYLIKTRGQQVTLSCSPISGHRSVSWYQQTPGQGLQFLFEYFSETQRNKGNFPGRFSGRQFSNSRSEMNVSTLELGDSALYLCASSLSAGQGPQHFGDGTRLSIL.